Presented here are 7 T cell receptor beta chains from one specimen sequenced in a study of T-cell memory formation after mild COVID-19. One entry per CDR3 protein results from TCRdb running MiXCR on the 5' RACE reads. The sample holds 250,000 to 300,000 distinct CDR3 sequences, around 15% seen once. The source material was PBMCs or a T cell subset sorted from them (not recorded which). Source of these receptors: a man aged 18 to 30 who had mild COVID-19 (a few samples of this study predate the infection). Cell type and time point are not known.

The chain recombines TRBV5-1 with TRBJ2-5, with 9 nucleotides matching TRBD1. V shed 5 bases and J 4 bases; nucleotides not matched to a gene: 6. The CDR3 extends over 14 amino acids. Germline CDR1 reads SGHRS; CDR2 reads YFSETQ. CDR3 loop: CASRGTGGRETQYF. The CDR3, as DNA: TGCGCCAGCAGGGGTACAGGGGGCAGAGAGACCCAGTACTTC. Using reference TRBV5-1 and TRBJ2-5 for the parts outside the CDR3, the full variable domain is KAGVTQTPRYLIKTRGQQVTLSCSPISGHRSVSWYQQTPGQGLQFLFEYFSETQRNKGNFPGRFSGRQFSNSRSEMNVSTLELGDSALYLCASRGTGGRETQYFGPGTRLLVL.

This clonotype was counted only a few times. The chain recombines TRBV27 with TRBJ1-6; 8 bases fit TRBD1. J lost 7 bases, V lost 6 bases, and 8 bases had no gene match. The germline CDR1 and CDR2 sequences are MNHEY and SMNVEV (reference sequence). CDR3 length equals 15 residues. CDR3 coding DNA: TGTGCCAGCAGACGCCGGGACAGGTCCAATTCACCCCTCCACTTT. Its protein is CASRRRDRSNSPLHF.

The rearrangement links TRBV4-1 to TRBJ1-2; D is perhaps TRBD1 (6 bases). V was trimmed by 1 base and J by 5 bases, leaving 17 bases between them. The CDR3 has 16 residues. Germline V gene lookup returns CDR1 MGHRA and CDR2 YSYEKL. DNA for the CDR3: TGCGCCAGCAGCCAAGTGACTCGGGGGCCGAGGTATGGCTACACCTTC. Translated: CASSQVTRGPRYGYTF.

The rearrangement uses TRBV12-3 or TRBV12-4 and TRBJ1-5; 7 nucleotides align to TRBD1. V lost 1 base, J lost 2 bases, and 5 bases stayed unmatched. The CDR3 runs 16 residues. This CDR3 reads CASSLGGQGGNQPQHF. CDR3 bases: TGTGCCAGCAGTTTAGGGGGCCAGGGGGGCAATCAGCCCCAGCATTTT.

The chain has TRBV6-5 and TRBJ1-1; TRBD1 might be the D (5 bases). The CDR3 runs 16 residues. The V end was cut by 1 base, the J end by 0 bases, with 12 bases between. CDR1 is MNHEY, CDR2 SVGAGI, per germline. The CDR3 coding sequence is TGTGCCAGCAGTTACTTAGCTGCAGGGATGAACACTGAAGCTTTCTTT. Encoded protein: CASSYLAAGMNTEAFF.

At least ten counts were recorded for this clonotype. The rearrangement links TRBV12-3 or TRBV12-4 to TRBJ2-4, with TRBD1 matching 9 bases. With V trimmed by 3 bases and J by 8 bases, 5 bases remained unmatched. This CDR3 has 14 residues. CDR3 in amino acids: CASSFLRQGDIQYF. The CDR3 DNA reads TGTGCCAGCAGTTTTTTAAGACAGGGGGACATTCAGTACTTC.

This clonotype was seen a handful of times. The rearrangement uses TRBV7-2 and TRBJ2-2; D is possibly TRBD1 or TRBD2 (5 bases each). The germline V gene encodes CDR1 SGHTA and CDR2 FQGNSA. The V end was cut by 4 bases, the J end by 12 bases, with 15 bases between. The CDR3 runs 13 residues. CDR3 protein: CASSSNTEGQLFF. The DNA of the CDR3 is TGTGCCAGCAGCTCAAATACAGAGGGGCAGCTGTTTTTT.